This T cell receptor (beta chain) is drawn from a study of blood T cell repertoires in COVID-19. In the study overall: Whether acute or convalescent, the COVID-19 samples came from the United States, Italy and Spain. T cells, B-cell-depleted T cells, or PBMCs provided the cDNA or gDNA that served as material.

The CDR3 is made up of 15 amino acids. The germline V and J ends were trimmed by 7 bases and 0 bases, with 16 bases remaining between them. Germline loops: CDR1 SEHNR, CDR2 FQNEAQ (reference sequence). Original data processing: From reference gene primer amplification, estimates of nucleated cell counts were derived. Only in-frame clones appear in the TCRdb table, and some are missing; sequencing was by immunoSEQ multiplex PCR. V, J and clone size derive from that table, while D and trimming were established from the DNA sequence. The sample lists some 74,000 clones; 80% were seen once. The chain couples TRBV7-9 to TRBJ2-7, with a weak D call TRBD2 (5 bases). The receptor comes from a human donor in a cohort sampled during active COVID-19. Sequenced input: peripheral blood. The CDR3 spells CASTGSGSASYEQYF. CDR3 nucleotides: TGTGCCAGCACCGGCTCGGGGAGCGCCTCCTACGAGCAGTACTTC.